Listed here are 10 T cell receptor beta chains from one sample, sequenced in a study of blood T cell repertoires in COVID-19. Assay used: immunoSEQ multiplex PCR; TCRdb lists only in-frame clones, some missing. The table records 250,000 to 350,000 clones, roughly 90% of them present only once. The sequencing sample was made of peripheral blood. These receptors were obtained from a woman in her thirties or forties who had recovered from COVID-19.

This clone was observed many times. The rearrangement links TRBV5-4 to TRBJ2-3; TRBD2 aligns across 7 bases. Germline loops: CDR1 SGHNT, CDR2 YYREEE (reference sequence). The ends lost 5 bases at V and 4 bases at J; junction bases unmatched: 10. CDR3 length: 15 residues. The CDR3 sequence is CASRGELARADTQYF. CDR3 DNA: TGTGCCAGCAGGGGGGAACTAGCGAGGGCAGATACGCAGTATTTT.

This clone was seen a handful of times. The CDR3 nucleotides are TGTGCCAGTATGCGAGCGGGAGAAACCGGGGAGCTGTTTTTT. This codes for CASMRAGETGELFF. The gene calls are TRBV19 and TRBJ2-2; 8 bases are a match to TRBD2. V trimming: 7 bases; J trimming: 5 bases; junction bases outside the gene matches: 6. Germline lookup yields CDR1 LNHDA and CDR2 SQIVND (reference sequence). CDR3 size: 14 residues. Full variable domain (rest looked up from reference TRBV19 and TRBJ2-2): DGGITQSPKYLFRKEGQNVTLSCEQNLNHDAMYWYRQDPGQGLRLIYYSQIVNDFQKGDIAEGYSVSREKKESFPLTVTSAQKNPTAFYLCASMRAGETGELFFGEGSRLTVL.

The chain recombines TRBV15 with TRBJ2-2, with D perhaps TRBD2 (5 bases). Trimming took 1 base from V and 2 from J, leaving 14 bases between them. The V gene's germline CDR1 is LNHNV and CDR2 YYDKDF (reference sequence). The length of the CDR3 is 17 residues. DNA of the CDR3: TGTGCCACCAGCAGAGTGGCGGGCGGAACAAACACCGGGGAGCTGTTTTTT. Protein sequence: CATSRVAGGTNTGELFF.

This chain connects TRBV6-5 to TRBJ2-5, with D unclear. The CDR3 has 12 amino acids. Trimming shortened V by 5 bases and J by 1 base, and 5 bases separated the two germline ends. Germline-derived CDR1 and CDR2 are MNHEY and SVGAGI. The CDR3, as DNA: TGTGCCAGCAGTAGCCTCCAAGAGACCCAGTACTTC. Protein: CASSSLQETQYF.

The chain recombines TRBV15 with TRBJ2-7; D call uncertain. V was cut by 0 bases and J by 9 bases, with 12 bases left in between. Germline V gives CDR1 LNHNV, CDR2 YYDKDF (reference sequence). The CDR3 covers 13 residues. Written as DNA, the CDR3 is TGTGCCACCAGCAGAGATAGAGGTTATGTGCAGTACTTC. Its protein product is CATSRDRGYVQYF.

V usage is TRBV9 and J usage is TRBJ1-3; the match to TRBD1 covers 10 bases. From germline, CDR1 is SGDLS and CDR2 YYNGEE. The CDR3 consists of 17 residues. With V trimmed by 2 bases and J by 2 bases, 7 bases remained unmatched. The CDR3 loop reads CASSVATGTGAGNTIYF. The CDR3 nucleotides read TGTGCCAGCAGCGTGGCAACCGGGACAGGGGCTGGAAACACCATATATTTT.

V is TRBV19 and J is TRBJ1-5, with TRBD1 identical over 7 bases. Unmatched junction bases numbered 3, after V lost 6 bases and J lost 4 bases. Germline lookup yields CDR1 LNHDA and CDR2 SQIVND (reference sequence). CDR3 length equals 13 residues. The CDR3 DNA sequence: TGTGCCAGTAGCCAGACAGGGAATCAGCCCCAGCATTTT. Protein: CASSQTGNQPQHF.

V is TRBV5-1 and J is TRBJ2-5; D possibly corresponds to TRBD1 (6 bases). Between the trimmed V and J ends, which lost 4 bases and 3 bases, there was a span of 13 bases. This CDR3 has 14 residues. From germline, CDR1 is SGHRS and CDR2 YFSETQ. CDR3 protein: CASSRARDKETQYF. CDR3 nucleotide sequence: TGCGCCAGCAGCCGGGCTCGGGACAAAGAGACCCAGTACTTC.

J is TRBJ2-1 and V is TRBV5-1; 13 bases align to TRBD2. Germline V gene sequence: CDR1 SGHRS, CDR2 YFSETQ. V lost 4 bases to trimming and J lost 7 bases; unmatched junction nucleotides: 5. The CDR3 totals 15 residues. CDR3 in DNA: TGCGCCAGCAGCCGGACTAGCGGGAGAACGAATGAGCAGTTCTTC. Its translation: CASSRTSGRTNEQFF.

V and J are TRBV12-3 or TRBV12-4 and TRBJ2-1; tentative D call: TRBD1 (5 bases). This CDR3 is built from 13 residues. Trimming pared 6 bases from V and 13 bases from J, leaving 19 bases between. For the CDR3, the DNA is TGTGCCAGCAGGTTGGGGCAATCGACGGTTCAGTTCTTC. It is translated as CASRLGQSTVQFF.